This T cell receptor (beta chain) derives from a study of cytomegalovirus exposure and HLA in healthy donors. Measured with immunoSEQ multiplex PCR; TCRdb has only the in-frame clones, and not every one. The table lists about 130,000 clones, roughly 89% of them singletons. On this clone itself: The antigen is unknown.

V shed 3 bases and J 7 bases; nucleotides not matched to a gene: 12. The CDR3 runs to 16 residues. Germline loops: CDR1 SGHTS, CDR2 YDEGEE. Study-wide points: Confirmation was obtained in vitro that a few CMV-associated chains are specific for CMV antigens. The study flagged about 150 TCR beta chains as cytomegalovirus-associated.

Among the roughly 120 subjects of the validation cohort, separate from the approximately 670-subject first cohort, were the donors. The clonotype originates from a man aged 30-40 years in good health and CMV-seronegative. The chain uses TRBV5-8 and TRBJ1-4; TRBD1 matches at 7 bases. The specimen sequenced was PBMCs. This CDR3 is CASSSPPIDRAEKLFF. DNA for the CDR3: TGTGCCAGCAGCTCACCCCCCATCGACAGGGCTGAAAAACTGTTTTTT.